The sequence of this T cell receptor (beta chain) was determined in a study of read filtering for tumor transcriptome and immune sequencing. Study overall: Among patients, approximately 16 were male and 14 female, aged about 45 to 80 (mean roughly 63). IR-seq gave about 3.5 to 10.27 million TCR reads per sample; RNA-seq gave about 80 to 1,300. General study findings and limits: Compared with RNA-seq, IR-seq gave much higher clonotype depth and reliability. The sorted CD138-negative fraction was a mixed bone marrow immune population, not purified T cells.

This library used roughly 400 ng RNA and molecular barcoded adaptors spanning alpha/delta and beta/gamma chains. TCRdb processed the reads anew with MiXCR; each CDR3 protein has one entry. Seen here are over 50,000 distinct CDR3 sequences, approximately 19% observed once, and the top ten hold over 12%. CDR3 length: 17 residues. The germline V gene has CDR1 PRHDT and CDR2 FYEKMQ (reference sequence). Trimming took off 1 base at V and 0 bases at J, with 10 bases between the two ends. This clonotype was detected many times. Its specificity is unknown. The rearrangement links TRBV13 to TRBJ2-6; D is unclear. This clonotype was sampled from a donor aged 40 or older with multiple myeloma. The sequenced material came from a population of CD138-negative cells sorted from bone marrow. CDR3 protein: CASSLEGRPSGANVLTF. Written as DNA, the CDR3 is TGTGCCAGCAGCTTAGAGGGCCGACCCTCTGGGGCCAACGTCCTGACTTTC.